This T cell receptor beta chain was sequenced during a study of identical twins. Trimming removed 2 bases from V and 2 bases from J, with 10 bases in between. The germline V gene has CDR1 MNHEY and CDR2 SVGEGT. There are 14 residues in the CDR3. Overall study findings and caveats: Excess twin sharing in beta out-of-frame sequences was weaker. Analyses of zero insertions could, in part, be confounded by invariant MAIT and iNKT cells.

This clonotype has ten or more counts. The antigen is undetermined. Template switching, a step in the protocol, added a universal primer site, and cDNA carried unique molecular identifiers. TCRdb re-called the 5' RACE reads with MiXCR, one entry per CDR3 protein. Among 350,000 to 500,000 distinct CDR3 sequences listed, around a sixth were seen once. The sequence was collected from a man over 45 in good health. Sequencing was performed on naive T cells sorted from blood. The V and J genes are TRBV6-2 or TRBV6-3 and TRBJ2-7; D is perhaps TRBD1 (6 bases). CDR3 residues: CASSYPGQTYEQYF. The CDR3 nucleotides read TGTGCCAGCAGTTACCCGGGACAAACCTACGAGCAGTACTTC.